What follows describes a single T cell receptor beta chain. Its antigen is not identified. Documented treatment: about 20 received Ad26.COV2.S at low or high dose, single or two shots; 5 received placebo; per-sample allocation not given. The study sampled participants on day 63 after the first vaccine or placebo injection. This adult donor, from Boston, was 18-55 years old. Profiling relied on immunoSEQ multiplex PCR, and the TCRdb table lists in-frame clones only, not all of them. The sample includes approximately 300,000 clones, 86% of them seen just once. The data were obtained in a study of Ad26.COV2.S vaccination and SARS-CoV-2 variants. In the study overall: Of the COV1001 trial arms, the Ad26.COV2.S arm included the donor. General observations from the study: Vaccine recipients and placebo recipients showed similar non-spike TCR breadth. In vaccinated individuals, spike-specific CD8+ and CD4+ T cell responses reportedly displayed substantial breadth.

This CDR3 has 13 residues. Between the trimmed V and J ends, which lost 6 bases and 11 bases, there was a span of 19 bases. CDR1 is SGHTA, CDR2 FQGNSA, per germline. The sample here was peripheral blood, taken in a trial of Ad26.COV2.S vaccine versus placebo. The chain combines TRBV7-2 with TRBJ1-1; D gene ambiguous. This receptor was taken from a person aged 18 to 65 who received the Ad26.COV2.S COVID-19 vaccine or a placebo. The CDR3 protein is CASSFGPYRWAFF. In DNA form, the CDR3 reads TGTGCCAGCAGTTTCGGACCGTACAGATGGGCTTTCTTT.